This record looks at one T cell receptor (beta chain) sequence and its context. This clonotype was observed a few times. There is no known antigen for this receptor. The sample holds no much larger clone one base away, and base qualities are not on file. The library was built by means of 5' RACE. TCRdb lists the instrument as Illumina HiSeq 2000. A universal primer binding site was introduced by template switching, and a unique molecular identifier was present in the final cDNA, enabling accurate counting of TCR cDNA molecules. Specific primers in the conserved constant-segment region were used to synthesize first-strand cDNA for the TCR alpha and beta chains. To control for contamination, every cDNA library carried two barcodes: a SMART-Mk sample barcode plus Illumina barcodes. TruSeq adapter sequences and Illumina sample barcodes were added in two successive PCR steps. Sequencing of the TCR alpha and beta cDNA libraries was done on the Illumina HiSeq platform using custom primers. The authors' analysis ran thus. Raw reads were processed with MiGEC to extract unique molecular identifiers, and MiXCR was used to determine CDR3 positions. For each individual, recombination models were inferred using an EM algorithm with the repgenHMM and IGoR tools. The analysis of shared clonotypes was done with the tcR package in R, with sharing normalized by the product of cloneset sizes. Out-of-frame nonproductive sequences were analyzed to study raw recombination free of thymic and clonal selection effects. The public reads were reprocessed in TCRdb via fastp at Q25 and MiXCR, keeping in-frame beta chains. Duplicate CDR3 protein sequences are folded into a single record with the most common DNA and genes. V and J calls and clone size were set by TCRdb, not the authors. The sample data list a few hundred thousand distinct CDR3 sequences, and roughly 15% of these were observed just once. Roughly 0.43% of the sample is in the top ten clones.

The sample is drawn from a study of identical twins (dated by TCRdb to the mid-2010s). About the study as a whole: The study deep-sequenced TCR alpha and beta repertoires from monozygotic twins, unrelated adults of various ages and cord blood to test whether fetal clonotypes persist. Replicate twin experiments were performed at different times using different library preparation protocols to rule out contamination.

Only healthy Caucasian donors were included. The twin cohort consisted of three pairs of female monozygotic twins, all aged roughly 18 to 30 years. Positive isolation kits from Invitrogen were used to isolate CD4+ and CD8+ T cell populations. Summary of the overall study and its limitations: Conclusions relied on cross-sectional statistical analysis, since the same donors could not be followed over many years. Compared with coincidental sharing between unrelated individuals, out-of-frame TCR alpha sequences shared between twins showed an excess of sequences with low generation probability. In beta out-of-frame sequences, excess twin sharing was weaker, because having fewer shared sequences lowered the signal-to-noise ratio. Zero-insertion analyses could be partly confounded by invariant T cells such as MAIT and iNKT, though diverse VJ usage argued against such confounding for most clonotypes. Fewer insertions were carried by abundant cord blood beta clonotypes; a weaker similar trend was observed in young adult naive repertoires, while no such trend was observed in memory repertoires. Out-of-frame TCR alpha sharing in monozygotic twins was systematically underestimated by recombination models, whereas sharing between unrelated individuals was in agreement with the recombination models.

V ends up 8 bases short and J 1 base short, with an unmatched junction base count of 4. The CDR3, cysteine through phenylalanine, is 14 amino acids long. Left in the record is the CDR3 DNA by itself, 42 bases read in frame from the first base. CDR1 and CDR2 were assigned from the germline V gene as MDHEN and SYDVKM. The sample was also linked to a second study, of yellow fever vaccine responses in identical twins. The second study reports: According to the authors, the vaccine-induced T cell response in identical twins seemed to be partly convergent and partly specific to each individual. In the study, vaccine-responding T cell clones were precisely tracked in identical twins.

The clonotype was recovered from a woman aged 18-35 years in good health. The rearranged segments are TRBV28 and TRBJ2-2; 7 nucleotides in the junction match TRBD1. The material sequenced was CD4+ T cells sorted from blood. The nucleotide sequence is given as TGTGCCAGCTACGGGACAGAGAACACCGGGGAGCTGTTTTTT. It is translated as CASYGTENTGELFF.